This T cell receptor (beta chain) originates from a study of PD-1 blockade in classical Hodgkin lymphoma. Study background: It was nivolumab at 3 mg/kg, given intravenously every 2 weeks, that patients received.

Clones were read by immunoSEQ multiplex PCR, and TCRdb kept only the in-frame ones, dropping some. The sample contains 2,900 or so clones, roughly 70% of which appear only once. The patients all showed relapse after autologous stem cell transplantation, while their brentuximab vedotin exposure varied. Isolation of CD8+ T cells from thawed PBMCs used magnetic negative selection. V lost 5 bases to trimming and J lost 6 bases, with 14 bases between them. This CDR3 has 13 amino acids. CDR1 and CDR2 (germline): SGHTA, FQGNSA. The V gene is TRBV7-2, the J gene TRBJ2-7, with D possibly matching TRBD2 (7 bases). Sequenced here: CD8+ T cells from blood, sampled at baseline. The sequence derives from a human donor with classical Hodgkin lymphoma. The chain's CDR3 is CASSLPGGPEQYF. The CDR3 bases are TGTGCCAGCAGCCTCCCCGGGGGGCCCGAGCAGTACTTC.